Shown below are 2 T cell receptor beta chains from a single sample sequenced in a study of blood T cell repertoires in COVID-19. The repertoire was sequenced with immunoSEQ multiplex PCR; TCRdb's copy has only in-frame clones and lacks some. The sample has 35,000 to 50,000 clones, about 88% seen once. Sequenced sample: peripheral blood. Every receptor here comes from a woman in her seventies in a cohort sampled during active COVID-19.

This clone was recorded a few times. This chain joins TRBV13 and TRBJ1-1; D remains unclear. This CDR3 region has 13 residues. Germline CDR1 is PRHDT and CDR2 is FYEKMQ (reference sequence). Trimming cost V 4 bases and J 3 bases, with 9 bases left between them. CDR3 residues: CASSSYSDTEAFF. The CDR3 DNA follows: TGTGCCAGCAGCTCGTACTCGGACACTGAAGCTTTCTTT.

The chain combines TRBV19 with TRBJ1-5; D remains ambiguous. Germline V gene sequence: CDR1 LNHDA, CDR2 SQIVND (reference sequence). The CDR3 is 15 residues long. Trimming left V 5 bases short and J 6 bases short, with 17 bases between. The CDR3 DNA sequence: TGTGCCAGTAGTCCAACTATGCCAGGAGGTCAGCCCCAGCATTTT. This codes for CASSPTMPGGQPQHF.